This T cell receptor beta chain was sequenced for a study of blood T cells in healthy people across ages (dated by TCRdb to the mid-2010s). For context, the study as a whole: In model experiments, template switching captured about one uniquely barcoded TCR beta cDNA molecule for every two T cells. Age-related changes in TCR beta repertoire diversity were measured in the study by deep sequencing normalized with unique cDNA molecular identifiers. The donors were split into four age groups: young (average about 15 years), middle-aged (more than 35), aged (about 62) and long-lived (roughly 86). Using the same blood draw, the study looked at two additional independent replicas of 1 million unique cDNA reads for two donors, one aged 18 to 30 and the other aged 80 or older. Donors of different ages were randomly distributed across sequencing lanes to avoid experimental bias. The investigation overall reported the following: Total diversity estimates from one million sequenced T cells were considered lower bounds and underestimates. Donor CMV infection status was unknown, potentially confounding age-related changes in expanded clonotypes. As age increased, observed TCR beta diversity per million T cells dropped in a roughly linear way, and a significant reduction was already evident by age 40. There was a strong correlation between observed TCR beta diversity and the percentage of naive T cells measured by flow cytometry. Compared with the aged group, the long-lived group had more naive CD4+ T cells, fewer expanded clones and increased TCR diversity, suggesting age selection. Conclusive comparison of naive and antigen-experienced compartments was prevented by the profiling of bulk unsorted PBMCs.

Systemically healthy Caucasian individuals from Russia, some 36 in total and aged about 6 to 100 years, were included as donors. About 9.8 milliliters of peripheral blood were drawn from each donor into EDTA-treated Vacutainer tubes. Ficoll-Paque density-gradient centrifugation was used to isolate PBMCs, with at least 6 million per sample. Total RNA was extracted from PBMCs with Trizol reagent, with at least 6 micrograms obtained per sample. The percentages of naive CD45RAhigh/CD27high T cells were determined by flow cytometry on a PBMC aliquot from every donor. The library was built by means of 5' RACE. This sample was sequenced with an Illumina HiSeq 2500. A second PCR of roughly 7 to 11 cycles was performed with a sample-barcoded 5' primer and a J-beta primer mix. A template-switch 5' adaptor carrying 12 random nucleotides introduced a unique molecular identifier onto each TCR beta cDNA molecule. At least 2.5 million CDR3-containing paired-end reads were obtained from each sample. First-strand cDNA synthesis was performed from all RNA using the Mint cDNA synthesis kit, with priming by a TRBC-specific oligonucleotide. All cDNA was treated with uracil-DNA glycosylase and then went through a first 18-cycle PCR with the universal primers M1SS and BC2_uni_R. The paper's processing steps were these. Normalization of each sample was performed by random selection of 1 million high-quality reads, each carrying a distinct molecular identifier. Reads sharing molecular identifiers were discarded rather than binned into consensus sequences. MiTCR, with a Q25 quality threshold and the strictest error-elimination algorithm, was used for CDR3 identification, clonotype clustering and error correction. Lower-bound total TCR beta diversity was estimated with a nonparametric unseen species model using Euler transformation. The raw public data were reprocessed by TCRdb itself: fastp quality trimming at Q25, MiXCR clonotype calling, in-frame beta chains only. Identical CDR3 proteins give one entry, which carries the most common genes and DNA. These V and J calls derive from TCRdb rather than the authors' analysis. The sample table holds roughly 2 million distinct CDR3 sequences, of which 49% were seen once. The leading ten clones occupy less than 2.5% of the sample.

Details on this clonotype: There is no known antigen for this receptor. No qualities accompany the bases; no much larger clone lies one base away.

The CDR3 has 13 amino acids, counting the end cysteine and phenylalanine. Of the read, only the CDR3 DNA is kept; its 39 bases are in frame from base 1. V is reduced by 3 bases and J by 7 bases, leaving a spacing of 12 bases between them. The chain uses TRBV12-3 or TRBV12-4 and TRBJ1-2; a weak D assignment points to TRBD1 (6 bases agree). The sample taken for sequencing was blood. The clonotype was recovered from a woman in her thirties or forties in good health. The sequence in DNA is TGTGCCAGCAGTTTTGCCAGGGGAAGTGGCTACACCTTC. This yields the protein CASSFARGSGYTF.